These T cell receptor beta chains were read from a single sample in a study of blood T cell repertoires in COVID-19. Using immunoSEQ multiplex PCR, the repertoire was profiled, and TCRdb retains in-frame clones only, with some absent. The table has 200,000 or so clones, around 90% seen once; the top ten hold 7.2%. The sequencing sample was made of PBMCs or T cells enriched from blood (not recorded which). These receptor sequences come from a man aged 25-45 years in a cohort exposed to, infected with or recovered from COVID-19 (not recorded which). CDR3s include the opening cysteine and the closing phenylalanine or tryptophan. The D gene is left open where the match is weak. Clone size appears in some rows only: once, few, many, or a class for an expanded clone.

CDR3 length	clone size	D gene	V gene	J gene	CDR3 DNA	CDR3 protein
14	.	TRBD1	TRBV10-3	TRBJ1-6	TGTGCCATCAGGGGGACAGGGGACAATTCACCCCTCCACTTT	CAIRGTGDNSPLHF
18	.	.	TRBV19	TRBJ2-1	TGTGCCAGTAGTCATAAACAGGGCCCCTTTATTTCCTACAATGAGCAGTTCTTC	CASSHKQGPFISYNEQFF
14	.	.	TRBV5-5	TRBJ2-1	TGTGCCAGCAGCTTGGCAACAGCCTACAATGAGCAGTTCTTC	CASSLATAYNEQFF
15	.	.	TRBV7-2	TRBJ1-2	TGTGCCAGCAGCTCCTTTACAACAGCTAACTATGGCTACACCTTC	CASSSFTTANYGYTF
18	.	TRBD1	TRBV4-1	TRBJ2-6	TGCGCCAGCAGCCAACCGACAGGGCCGAACTCTGGGGCCAACGTCCTGACTTTC	CASSQPTGPNSGANVLTF
14	.	.	TRBV6-2/TRBV6-3	TRBJ2-1	TGTGCCAGCAGCCTCAACCCCTCTAGGAATGAGCAGTTCTTC	CASSLNPSRNEQFF
14	.	TRBD2	TRBV27	TRBJ2-7	TGTGCCAGCAGTTTAAGGGGCGGGAGTGGGGAGCAGTACTTC	CASSLRGGSGEQYF
16	.	TRBD2	TRBV6-1	TRBJ2-5	TGTGCCAGCAGTGCTACTAGCGGGAGCCCCGTGGAGACCCAGTACTTC	CASSATSGSPVETQYF
14	many	.	TRBV19	TRBJ1-5	TGTGCCAGTAGTATACAGGGAAGCAATCAGCCCCAGCATTTT	CASSIQGSNQPQHF
15	.	TRBD2	TRBV6-2/TRBV6-3	TRBJ2-7	TGTGCCAGCAGTGCAAGCGGGAGCTTCTCCTACGAGCAGTACTTC	CASSASGSFSYEQYF
16	.	TRBD2	TRBV2	TRBJ2-5	TGTGCCAGCACGAGGGTAGCGGGAGCCTCCCAAGAGACCCAGTACTTC	CASTRVAGASQETQYF
13	.	.	TRBV11-3	TRBJ2-4	TGTGCCAGCAGCTCAGGAGGCAAAAACATTCAGTACTTC	CASSSGGKNIQYF
14	.	.	TRBV10-1	TRBJ1-5	TGCGCCAGCAGTGAGAACAGGGCCGGTCAGCCCCAGCATTTT	CASSENRAGQPQHF
18	.	TRBD2	TRBV4-1	TRBJ2-7	TGCGCCTCGGGCGAAGTCTTTGGGAGGGAGGCAGGGTCCTACGAGCAGTACTTC	CASGEVFGREAGSYEQYF
15	.	TRBD1	TRBV2	TRBJ1-5	TGTGCCAGCAGGGGGGGACAGTCTAGCAATCAGCCCCAGCATTTT	CASRGGQSSNQPQHF
12	.	.	TRBV10-3	TRBJ2-7	TGTGCCATCAGTAGGGACAACTACGAGCAGTACTTC	CAISRDNYEQYF
14	.	.	TRBV15	TRBJ1-6	TGTGCCACCACGCGCAGGGGACCTAATTCACCCCTCCACTTT	CATTRRGPNSPLHF
13	.	.	TRBV7-9	TRBJ1-4	TGTGCCAGCAGCCCTTGGACAGAGGAAAAACTGTTTTTT	CASSPWTEEKLFF